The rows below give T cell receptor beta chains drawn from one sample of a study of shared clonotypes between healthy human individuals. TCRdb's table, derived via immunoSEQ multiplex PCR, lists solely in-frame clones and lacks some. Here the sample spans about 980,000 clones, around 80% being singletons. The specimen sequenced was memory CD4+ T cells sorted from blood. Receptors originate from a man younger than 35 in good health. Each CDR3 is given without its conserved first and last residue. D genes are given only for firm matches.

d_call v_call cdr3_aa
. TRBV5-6 ASSLEFSRAPNSPLH
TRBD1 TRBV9 ASSVTSGQDTYEQY
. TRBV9 ASSVESNTGELF
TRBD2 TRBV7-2 ASSFSSVAGGPGEQF
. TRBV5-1 ASSVQTPPYEQY
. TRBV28 ASIPPRGPWDTQY
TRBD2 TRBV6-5 ASSYSGGGTDTQY
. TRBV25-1 ASTQNTEAF
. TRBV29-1 SVEGGTPTEAF
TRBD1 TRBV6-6 ASSYGQGAREQY
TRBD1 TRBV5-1 ASSRTGQGAREQY
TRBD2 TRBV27 ASRLRDYREQY
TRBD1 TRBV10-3 AISGTGGAQHEQY
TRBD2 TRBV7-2 ASSSRPSLADEQY
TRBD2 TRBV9 ASSVATKSGRPVSTDTQY
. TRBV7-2 ASSIYQETQY
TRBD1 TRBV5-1 ASSWGQEAQY
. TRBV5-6 ASSPSAGRDSYEQY
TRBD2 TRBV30 AWSPSGSLYEQY
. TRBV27 ASTVWGSWTGELF